This T cell receptor beta chain stems from a study of T cell responses to AZD1222 COVID-19 vaccine. Across the study: Pooled samples include second doses given at about 4 or 12 weeks.

Produced via immunoSEQ multiplex PCR; TCRdb's table is partial and in-frame only. Among more than 150,000 clones listed, around nine tenths were seen once. The CDR3 is 18 amino acids. CDR1 MGHRA and CDR2 YSYEKL come from the germline V gene. The ends lost 0 bases at V and 2 bases at J; junction bases unmatched: 6. This sequence joins TRBV4-1 and TRBJ2-3; TRBD2 aligns across 12 bases. The specimen comprised peripheral blood, sampled on day 0 of AZD1222 vaccination. The receptor's source is an adult in good health. The chain's CDR3 is CASSQEGTSGRFTDTQYF. Written as DNA, the CDR3 is TGCGCCAGCAGCCAAGAAGGCACTAGCGGGAGGTTCACAGATACGCAGTATTTT.